This is a list of T cell receptor beta chains from one sample in a study of vaccination and CD4 T cells after COVID-19. Their specific antigens are unknown. TCRdb re-called the PCR reads through MiXCR, storing one row per CDR3 protein. The sample records approximately 18,000 distinct CDR3 sequences, 25% to 30% being singletons. Sequencing used cultured CD4+ T cells from blood. The origin of the receptors is a human donor with COVID-19. Both conserved end residues are part of each CDR3. The D gene is left open where the match is weak. Clone size is not always given. Where it is, it says once, few, many or a class for expanded clones.

>.|TRBJ1-1|.|TRBV7-2
CASSLGVGKNTEAFF
TGTGCCAGCAGCTTAGGGGTAGGGAAGAACACTGAAGCTTTCTTT
>.|TRBJ2-3|.|TRBV9
CASSASTDTQYF
TGTGCCAGCAGCGCTAGCACAGATACGCAGTATTTT
>.|TRBJ1-3|.|TRBV28
CASSSHGNTIYF
TGTGCCAGCAGTTCGCATGGCAACACCATATATTTT
>TRBD1|TRBJ2-5|.|TRBV12-3/TRBV12-4
CASSFRTGGIETQYF
TGTGCCAGCAGTTTCCGGACAGGGGGAATCGAGACCCAGTACTTC
>.|TRBJ1-1|.|TRBV6-2/TRBV6-3
CASSYPQVNTEAFF
TGTGCCAGCAGTTACCCCCAGGTGAACACTGAAGCTTTCTTT
>.|TRBJ1-6|.|TRBV24-1
CATTSAGSYNSPLHF
TGTGCCACCACGTCTGCAGGGTCCTATAATTCACCCCTCCACTTT
>.|TRBJ2-3|few|TRBV18
CASSPPGRGIPDTQYF
TGTGCCAGCTCACCCCCGGGTAGAGGGATTCCAGATACGCAGTATTTT
>.|TRBJ1-1|.|TRBV5-1
CASSLGSRMNTEAFF
TGCGCCAGCAGCTTGGGATCGAGAATGAACACTGAAGCTTTCTTT
>.|TRBJ1-1|medium-sized|TRBV10-3
CAISELGTNTEAFF
TGTGCCATCAGTGAGTTAGGGACAAACACTGAAGCTTTCTTT
>TRBD1|TRBJ1-5|.|TRBV5-8
CASSLRQGGNNQPQHF
TGTGCCAGCAGCCTAAGACAGGGCGGAAACAATCAGCCCCAGCATTTT
>.|TRBJ2-1|few|TRBV11-2
CASSLGGTLSYNEQFF
TGTGCCAGCAGCTTAGGGGGGACGCTATCCTACAATGAGCAGTTCTTC
>TRBD2|TRBJ2-3|.|TRBV5-1
CASSPGTSWPDTQYF
TGCGCCAGCAGCCCGGGGACTAGTTGGCCAGATACGCAGTATTTT
>TRBD1|TRBJ1-5|.|TRBV7-6
CASSPSPGQGSNQPQHF
TGTGCCAGCAGCCCAAGTCCGGGACAGGGGAGCAATCAGCCCCAGCATTTT
>.|TRBJ1-1|few|TRBV6-1
CASSEASGMNTEAFF
TGTGCCAGCAGTGAAGCATCGGGGATGAACACTGAAGCTTTCTTT
>TRBD2|TRBJ2-5|.|TRBV6-1
CASGGGYETQYF
TGTGCCAGCGGGGGGGGTTATGAGACCCAGTACTTC
>.|TRBJ1-5|.|TRBV20-1
CSASQGKYSNQPQHF
TGCAGTGCTAGCCAGGGGAAGTATAGCAATCAGCCCCAGCATTTT
>TRBD2|TRBJ2-5|.|TRBV7-2
CASSSGLARETQYF
TGTGCCAGCAGCTCCGGACTAGCTCGGGAGACCCAGTACTTC
>TRBD1|TRBJ2-7|few|TRBV6-1
CASSPPSGTGAYEQYF
TGTGCCAGCAGTCCCCCCTCTGGGACAGGGGCCTACGAGCAGTACTTC
>.|TRBJ1-5|medium-sized|TRBV27
CASSFDSRQPQHF
TGTGCCAGCAGTTTTGATAGTCGCCAGCCCCAGCATTTT
>.|TRBJ1-3|.|TRBV7-9
CASSPGLSGNTIYF
TGTGCCAGCAGCCCGGGACTCTCTGGAAACACCATATATTTT
>.|TRBJ1-2|.|TRBV20-1
CSASLEVIYGYTF
TGCAGTGCTAGCCTTGAGGTGATCTATGGCTACACCTTC
>TRBD1|TRBJ1-1|.|TRBV20-1
CSGGRGLYTEAFF
TGCAGTGGGGGCAGGGGGCTTTACACTGAAGCTTTCTTT
>TRBD2|TRBJ2-1|few|TRBV11-2
CASSSVAGFYNEQFF
TGTGCCAGCAGCTCTGTAGCGGGGTTCTACAATGAGCAGTTCTTC
>TRBD1|TRBJ2-7|few|TRBV20-1
CSAMGQGPSYEQYF
TGCAGCGCGATGGGACAGGGTCCTTCCTACGAGCAGTACTTC
>TRBD1|TRBJ2-7|.|TRBV6-2/TRBV6-3
CASSDGQGRFYEQYF
TGTGCCAGCAGTGACGGACAGGGTCGGTTCTACGAGCAGTACTTC
>.|TRBJ2-7|few|TRBV4-3
CASSQGAGPTNFEQYF
TGCGCCAGCAGCCAAGGAGCGGGTCCCACAAATTTCGAGCAGTACTTC
>.|TRBJ1-5|.|TRBV30
CAWSVEGGNQPQHF
TGTGCCTGGAGTGTCGAAGGTGGCAATCAGCCCCAGCATTTT
>TRBD2|TRBJ2-3|.|TRBV9
CASSGLAGGPDTQYF
TGTGCCAGCAGCGGACTAGCGGGGGGGCCAGATACGCAGTATTTT
>.|TRBJ2-3|.|TRBV7-2
CASSLVYTDTQYF
TGTGCCAGCAGCTTAGTCTACACAGATACGCAGTATTTT